The rows below give T cell receptor beta chains drawn from one sample of a study of blood T cell repertoires in COVID-19. Generated by immunoSEQ multiplex PCR, the TCRdb table keeps only in-frame clones and is missing some. Among some 9,800 clones listed, 70% to 80% were seen once. Sequenced input: peripheral blood. The receptors here all came from a human donor in a cohort sampled during active COVID-19. Each CDR3 is given with its conserved first and last residue. Fields, in order: V gene, J gene, clone size, D gene, CDR3 DNA, CDR3 protein. D genes are given only for firm matches. A row's size may be missing; if present it is once, few, many or a size class.

TRBV18,TRBJ1-5,.,TRBD1,TGTGCCAGCTCACCGGCGGCAGGGGGAGGCGGCAATCAGCCCCAGCATTTT,CASSPAAGGGGNQPQHF
TRBV28,TRBJ1-6,few,.,TGTGCCAGCAGTTTACCCTTGATTAGGGGTTCAATGTCACCCCTCCACTTT,CASSLPLIRGSMSPLHF
TRBV19,TRBJ1-2,.,TRBD1,TGTGCCAGTAGTCCTGGGACAGGGTCGGGCTACACCTTC,CASSPGTGSGYTF
TRBV3-1/TRBV3-2,TRBJ2-5,medium-sized,.,TGTGCCAGCAGCCAACTCGGGGCAGGGGAGGGGGAGACCCAGTACTTC,CASSQLGAGEGETQYF
TRBV28,TRBJ2-7,.,.,TGTGCCAGCAGTTTATTCGCGACAGGAACTTACGAGCAGTACTTC,CASSLFATGTYEQYF
TRBV7-6,TRBJ2-2,.,.,TGTGCCAGCAGCAACAGGATACCGGGGGAGCTGTTTTTT,CASSNRIPGELFF
TRBV5-4,TRBJ2-1,.,TRBD2,TGTGCCAGCACCTCGGGGGGGGGCGCCTACAATGAGCAGTTCTTC,CASTSGGGAYNEQFF
TRBV5-1,TRBJ2-7,once,.,TGCGCCAGCAGCTTGGGGTCAGGGCGCTACGAGCAGTACTTC,CASSLGSGRYEQYF
TRBV2,TRBJ1-4,.,.,TGTGCCAGCAGTGAGGCAGGGTTGCGGGAAAAACTGTTTTTT,CASSEAGLREKLFF
TRBV7-6,TRBJ2-6,.,TRBD1,TGTGCCAGCAGCTTAGAGGGGGCATTTACTGGGGCCAACGTCCTGACTTTC,CASSLEGAFTGANVLTF
TRBV21-1,TRBJ1-3,few,.,TGTGCCACCACTAAGGGGGGAAACACCATATATTTT,CATTKGGNTIYF
TRBV7-3,TRBJ2-1,.,TRBD1,TGTGCCAGCAGCGAGGGACAGGGTATCGGTGAGCAGTTCTTC,CASSEGQGIGEQFF
TRBV6-2/TRBV6-3,TRBJ2-5,.,TRBD2,TGTGCCAGCAGTTACTCTGGCCAGCGGGGGACAGAGACCCAGTACTTC,CASSYSGQRGTETQYF
TRBV12-3/TRBV12-4,TRBJ2-3,.,.,TGTGCCAGCAGTTTAGCGCTCCGGGATACGCAGTATTTT,CASSLALRDTQYF
TRBV19,TRBJ2-7,.,TRBD1,TGTGCCAGTAGTATTCAAGGGACAGGGGGTTTCTACGAGCAGTACTTC,CASSIQGTGGFYEQYF
TRBV4-3,TRBJ1-6,.,.,TGCGCCAGCAGTCCGGGAGCACAAAATTCACCCCTCCACTTT,CASSPGAQNSPLHF
TRBV16,TRBJ1-2,.,.,TGTGCCAGCAGCCGAACAGGTACCACTAACTATGGCTACACCTTC,CASSRTGTTNYGYTF
TRBV5-4,TRBJ1-1,.,TRBD1,TGTGCCAGCAGCTTACAGGGGATAAACACTGAAGCTTTCTTT,CASSLQGINTEAFF
TRBV30,TRBJ2-5,.,.,TGTGCCTGGAGGCGAGACGGGGAGACCCAGTACTTC,CAWRRDGETQYF
TRBV30,TRBJ2-7,.,.,TGTGCCTGGAGTCTCACCCCCGGGGGGCGGAAACGTTACGAGCAGTACTTC,CAWSLTPGGRKRYEQYF
TRBV10-3,TRBJ2-7,.,TRBD1,TGTGCCATCAGGAAGGACAGGGCAACCTACGAGCAGTACTTC,CAIRKDRATYEQYF
TRBV5-4,TRBJ2-7,.,.,TGTGCCAGCAGCTTAGGACAGATTGGCTCCTACGAGCAGTACTTC,CASSLGQIGSYEQYF
TRBV6-5,TRBJ1-2,.,TRBD1,TGTGCCAGCACCCAACAGGGGAAAGGTGGCTACACCTTC,CASTQQGKGGYTF
TRBV3-1/TRBV3-2,TRBJ2-2,.,.,TGTGCCAGCAGCCAGCGGGCGCCCGGGGAGCTGTTTTTT,CASSQRAPGELFF
TRBV3-1/TRBV3-2,TRBJ1-6,.,.,TGTGCCAGCAGCCAAGCGGGGTCGGGCCATAATTCACCCCTCCACTTT,CASSQAGSGHNSPLHF
TRBV20-1,TRBJ2-7,.,.,TGCAGTGCTTCCGACAGGGAGCAGTACTTC,CSASDREQYF
TRBV2,TRBJ2-7,.,.,TGTGCCAGCAGTGCCCCTTCCCCCTACGAGCAGTACTTC,CASSAPSPYEQYF
TRBV19,TRBJ1-6,.,TRBD1,TGTGCCAGTAGTATGTGGGCCGGGACAGGGAGCTACCATAATTCACCCCTCCACTTT,CASSMWAGTGSYHNSPLHF
TRBV7-9,TRBJ2-7,.,TRBD1,TGTGCCAGCAGCTCCCGGGACAGGGTGTACGAGCAGTACTTC,CASSSRDRVYEQYF
TRBV5-1,TRBJ2-7,.,TRBD1,TGCGCCAGCAGTTCCGGGACAGGGGACTACGAGCAGTACTTC,CASSSGTGDYEQYF
TRBV19,TRBJ2-7,.,TRBD1,TGTGCCAGTAGTTCCTCCGGGACAGGGACCTACGAGCAGTACTTC,CASSSSGTGTYEQYF
TRBV7-7,TRBJ1-5,.,TRBD1,TGTGCCAGCAGCGGGGGGGACAGGGTATTTTGTCAGCCCCAGCATTTT,CASSGGDRVFCQPQHF
TRBV9,TRBJ2-5,.,TRBD1,TGTGCCAGCAGCGCGACAGGGACCGAGACCCAGTACTTC,CASSATGTETQYF
TRBV14,TRBJ2-1,.,.,TGTGCCAGCAGCCAATGGCAGGGATCGGATGAGCAGTTCTTC,CASSQWQGSDEQFF
TRBV21-1,TRBJ1-4,few,.,TGTGCCAGCAGCAAGACAGGGGGCGGGACTAATGAAAAACTGTTTTTT,CASSKTGGGTNEKLFF
TRBV18,TRBJ2-1,.,TRBD1,TGTGCCAGCTCACCATATACCGGGACAGGGGGTAACCATGAGCAGTTCTTC,CASSPYTGTGGNHEQFF
TRBV2,TRBJ1-3,.,.,TGTGCCAGCAACGAGGCAGCGTTGAACTCTGGAAACACCATATATTTT,CASNEAALNSGNTIYF
TRBV5-1,TRBJ1-2,.,TRBD1,TGCGCCAGCAGCTCGACAGGGGGCGAGTATGGCTACACCTTC,CASSSTGGEYGYTF
TRBV19,TRBJ1-2,.,TRBD1,TGTGCCAGTAACAAACCGGGACAGGGACGGTCGTTAAACTATGGCTACACCTTC,CASNKPGQGRSLNYGYTF
TRBV2,TRBJ1-2,.,.,TGTGCCAGCAGTGAAACGGGGATCTATGGCTACACCTTC,CASSETGIYGYTF
TRBV4-1,TRBJ1-5,few,.,TGCGCCAGCAGCCGCGGACACGATAGCAATCAGCCCCAGCATTTT,CASSRGHDSNQPQHF
TRBV3-1/TRBV3-2,TRBJ1-1,.,TRBD1,TGTGCCAGCAGCCTTAGCGCCGGGACAGTGTTCTTTGGAGCTTTCTTT,CASSLSAGTVFFGAFF
TRBV4-1,TRBJ1-5,.,.,TGCGCCAGCAGCCAAGATCTGGTGACAGATAATCAGCCCCAGCATTTT,CASSQDLVTDNQPQHF
TRBV4-3,TRBJ2-3,.,.,TGCGCCAGCAGCCAGACAACGCTTGAGTGGGATACGCAGTATTTT,CASSQTTLEWDTQYF
TRBV7-3,TRBJ2-3,.,TRBD2,TGTGCCAGCAGCCCGAATAGCGGGGGTGGAGATACGCAGTATTTT,CASSPNSGGGDTQYF
TRBV6-5,TRBJ2-7,.,.,TGTGCCAGCGGTCCCCAGGGGAGAAGATACGAGCAGTACTTC,CASGPQGRRYEQYF
TRBV5-6,TRBJ2-5,.,.,TGTGCCAGCAGCGTAACTGGAGGGACCCAGTACTTC,CASSVTGGTQYF
TRBV29-1,TRBJ2-7,few,.,TGCAGCGTTGCTTCCGGTAGAGCTCGCGAGCAGTACTTC,CSVASGRAREQYF
TRBV2,TRBJ2-5,.,TRBD1,TGTGCCAGCAGTGAAGGACAGGGGGCGAGTCGGGAAGAGACCCAGTACTTC,CASSEGQGASREETQYF
TRBV16,TRBJ1-5,.,.,TGTGCCAGCAGCCAATGGGGGGGTTTGTGGCCCCAGCATTTT,CASSQWGGLWPQHF
TRBV6-4,TRBJ2-6,.,.,TGTGCCAGCAGAGCTTACTCTGGGGCCAACGTCCTGACTTTC,CASRAYSGANVLTF
TRBV19,TRBJ1-6,.,.,TGTGCCAGTAGCCCGTTTACAAATTCACCCCTCCACTTT,CASSPFTNSPLHF
TRBV19,TRBJ1-5,.,.,TGTGCCAGTAGTATCGTCTCCGGCTCGGGGCCCCAGCATTTT,CASSIVSGSGPQHF
TRBV2,TRBJ1-5,.,.,TGTGCCAGCAGCCCGACTCCGGGGTCAAATCAGCCCCAGCATTTT,CASSPTPGSNQPQHF
TRBV5-1,TRBJ2-7,.,.,TGCGCCAGCAGCTTTGAAGGGGTGCAGTACTTC,CASSFEGVQYF